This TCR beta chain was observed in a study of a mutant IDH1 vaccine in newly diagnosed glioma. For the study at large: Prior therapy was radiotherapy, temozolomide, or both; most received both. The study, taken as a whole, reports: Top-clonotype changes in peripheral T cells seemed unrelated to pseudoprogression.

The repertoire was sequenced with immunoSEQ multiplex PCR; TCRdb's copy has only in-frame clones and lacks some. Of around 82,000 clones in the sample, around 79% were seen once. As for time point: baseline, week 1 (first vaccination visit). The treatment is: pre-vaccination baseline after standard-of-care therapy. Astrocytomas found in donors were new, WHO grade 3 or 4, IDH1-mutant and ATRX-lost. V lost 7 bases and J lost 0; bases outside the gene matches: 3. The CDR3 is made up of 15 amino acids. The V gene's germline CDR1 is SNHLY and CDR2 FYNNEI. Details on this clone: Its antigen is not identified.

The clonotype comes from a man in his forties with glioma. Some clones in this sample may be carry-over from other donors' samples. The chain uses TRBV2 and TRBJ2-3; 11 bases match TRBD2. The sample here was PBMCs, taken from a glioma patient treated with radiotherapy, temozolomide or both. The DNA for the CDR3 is TGTGCCAGCAAGGGACTAGCGGCGAGCACAGATACGCAGTATTTT. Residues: CASKGLAASTDTQYF.